The next 8 T cell receptor beta chains were all read from a single sample in a study of shared clonotypes between healthy human individuals. Some clones are missing from TCRdb's copy, which holds only in-frame ones; the method was immunoSEQ multiplex PCR. The sample has about 820,000 clones, more than 85% seen once. It was CD45RO-negative cells, positively selected for CCR7, that made up naive CD8 cells, with terminally differentiated effector memory CD45RA+ cells excluded. Sequenced sample: naive CD8+ T cells sorted from blood. These receptors were collected from a man aged 25-45 years in good health.

This chain links TRBV7-9 with TRBJ2-1; 15 bases are a match to TRBD2. With V trimmed by 8 bases and J by 9 bases, 8 bases remained unmatched. Germline CDR1 reads SEHNR; CDR2 reads FQNEAQ (reference sequence). The CDR3 is 15 amino acids. The CDR3 region has the DNA TGTGCCAGCCCGGGACTAGCGGGAGGTCGGGCTGAGCAGTTCTTC. It translates to CASPGLAGGRAEQFF.

The chain is built from TRBV11-2 and TRBJ2-7; TRBD2 matches at 10 bases. Looked up from germline, CDR1 is SGHAT and CDR2 is FQNNGV. The CDR3 sequence is 18 residues long. J was trimmed by 2 bases and V by 1 base; bases with no gene match: 11. The CDR3 DNA reads TGTGCCAGCAGCTTAGCCCAGCGGGAGGGCCTGTTGACCTACGAGCAGTACTTC. Amino acids: CASSLAQREGLLTYEQYF.

The chain employs TRBV7-9 and TRBJ2-1; the D is unclear. V lost 0 bases and J lost 8, with 8 bases in between. Germline CDR1 SEHNR, CDR2 FQNEAQ (reference sequence). The CDR3 has 13 amino acids. The CDR3 bases are TGTGCCAGCAGCTTAGCCCTCTTTGATGAGCAGTTCTTC. The encoded protein is CASSLALFDEQFF. The whole variable domain, filled in from reference TRBV7-9 and TRBJ2-1, reads DTGVSQNPRHKITKRGQNVTFRCDPISEHNRLYWYRQTLGQGPEFLTYFQNEAQLEKSRLLSDRFSAERPKGSFSTLEIQRTEQGDSAMYLCASSLALFDEQFFGPGTRLTVL.

The genes are TRBV19 and TRBJ2-7; TRBD2 matches at 14 bases. The CDR3 extends over 16 amino acids. From germline, CDR1 is LNHDA and CDR2 SQIVND (reference sequence). Trimming at V came to 8 bases and at J to 3 bases, leaving 9 bases not matched to a gene. CDR3 coding DNA: TGTGCCAGTTCCGGCGTGGGACTAGCGGGAGTCTACGAGCAGTACTTC. Protein product: CASSGVGLAGVYEQYF. The variable domain in full, with the rest retrieved from reference TRBV19 and TRBJ2-7, is DGGITQSPKYLFRKEGQNVTLSCEQNLNHDAMYWYRQDPGQGLRLIYYSQIVNDFQKGDIAEGYSVSREKKESFPLTVTSAQKNPTAFYLCASSGVGLAGVYEQYFGPGTRLTVT.

The chain carries TRBV7-9 and TRBJ2-1; 11 nucleotides line up with TRBD2. CDR1 and CDR2 from the germline V gene are SEHNR and FQNEAQ (reference sequence). Losses at the gene ends were 5 bases for V and 2 bases for J; bases not matched to a gene: 5. The CDR3 consists of 16 residues. For the CDR3, the DNA is TGTGCCAGCAGCGCCACTAGCGGGAGTGCCTACAATGAGCAGTTCTTC. Translated, it gives CASSATSGSAYNEQFF.

A word on this clone: Other DNA sequences within the sample encode an identical CDR3. The chain links TRBV29-1 to TRBJ2-7, with D possibly matching TRBD2 (5 bases). The germline V gene encodes CDR1 SQVTM and CDR2 ANQGSEA. Deletions cut 0 bases from V and 0 bases from J, with 12 bases between. This CDR3 is built from 15 residues. Written as DNA, the CDR3 is TGCAGCGTTGAAGACATACGGGAATCCTCCTACGAGCAGTACTTC. Protein: CSVEDIRESSYEQYF.

The CDR3 region has the DNA TGTGCCAGCAGCGCCTCAGGTGAGATGGGGGAGCAGTACTTC. It encodes CASSASGEMGEQYF. V and J are TRBV9 and TRBJ2-7; D not certain. V lost 3 bases, J lost 7 bases, and 17 bases lay in between. The CDR3 length is 14 residues. Per germline, CDR1 SGDLS and CDR2 YYNGEE.

The CDR3: CASSEPTFRDLQFF. The DNA of the CDR3 is TGTGCCAGCAGTGAACCCACCTTCCGGGATCTCCAGTTCTTC. The chain uses TRBV2 and TRBJ2-1; the D gene is possibly TRBD2 (5 bases). V shed 2 bases and J shed 13 bases, with 18 bases lying between them. Germline V gene lookup returns CDR1 SNHLY and CDR2 FYNNEI. The CDR3 runs to 14 residues. The whole variable domain, remainder taken from reference TRBV2 and TRBJ2-1, is EPEVTQTPSHQVTQMGQEVILRCVPISNHLYFYWYRQILGQKVEFLVSFYNNEISEKSEIFDDQFSVERPDGSNFTLKIRSTKLEDSAMYFCASSEPTFRDLQFFGPGTRLTVL.